This T cell receptor beta chain was identified during a study of T cells in localized non-small cell lung cancer. Findings and limits, study-wide: Heterogeneity stays possible, as sequencing covered only one tumor region.

Trimming pared 5 bases from V and 0 bases from J, leaving 14 bases between. CDR1 and CDR2 (germline): LNHDA, SQIVND (reference sequence). This CDR3 spans 16 amino acids. Profiled with immunoSEQ multiplex PCR; TCRdb holds only in-frame clones, not every one. The data contain about 1,400 clones, around 18% of them singletons. About this clone: As yet, its antigen is unknown.

The chain uses TRBV19 and TRBJ2-1; D remains ambiguous. The sample in question was normal lung tissue next to the tumor, obtained before any cancer treatment. The TCR comes from a male donor at least 60 years old with stage I squamous cell lung carcinoma. CDR3 loop: CASSQFGSSSYNEQFF. CDR3 DNA: TGTGCCAGTAGTCAGTTCGGTTCTAGCTCCTACAATGAGCAGTTCTTC.